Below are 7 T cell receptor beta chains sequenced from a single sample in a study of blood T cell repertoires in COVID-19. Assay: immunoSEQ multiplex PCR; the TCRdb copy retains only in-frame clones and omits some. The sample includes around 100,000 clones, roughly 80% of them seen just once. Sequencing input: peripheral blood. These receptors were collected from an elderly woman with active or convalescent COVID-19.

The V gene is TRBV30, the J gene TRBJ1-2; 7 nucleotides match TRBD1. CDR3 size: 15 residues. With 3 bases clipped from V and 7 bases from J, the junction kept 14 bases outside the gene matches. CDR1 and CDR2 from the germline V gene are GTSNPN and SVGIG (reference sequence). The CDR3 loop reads CAWRFRQVQGVGYTF. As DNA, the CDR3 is TGTGCCTGGAGGTTTAGGCAGGTCCAGGGGGTTGGCTACACCTTC.

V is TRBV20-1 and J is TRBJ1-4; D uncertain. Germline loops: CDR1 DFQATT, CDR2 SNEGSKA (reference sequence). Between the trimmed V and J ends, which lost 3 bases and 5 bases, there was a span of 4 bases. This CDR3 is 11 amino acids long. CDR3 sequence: CSASPNEKLFF. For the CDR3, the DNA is TGCAGTGCTAGTCCGAATGAAAAACTGTTTTTT.

The CDR3 region is CASRQLDATGGRTGELFF. CDR3 sequence (DNA): TGTGCCAGCAGGCAACTCGATGCCACAGGGGGCCGGACCGGGGAGCTGTTTTTT. The chain couples TRBV2 to TRBJ2-2; 9 bases fit TRBD1. The J segment lost 5 bases and the V segment lost 6 bases, leaving 16 bases of the junction unmatched. Germline CDR1 reads SNHLY; CDR2 reads FYNNEI. This CDR3 has 18 amino acids. Full variable domain (outside the CDR3, taken from reference TRBV2 and TRBJ2-2): EPEVTQTPSHQVTQMGQEVILRCVPISNHLYFYWYRQILGQKVEFLVSFYNNEISEKSEIFDDQFSVERPDGSNFTLKIRSTKLEDSAMYFCASRQLDATGGRTGELFFGEGSRLTVL.

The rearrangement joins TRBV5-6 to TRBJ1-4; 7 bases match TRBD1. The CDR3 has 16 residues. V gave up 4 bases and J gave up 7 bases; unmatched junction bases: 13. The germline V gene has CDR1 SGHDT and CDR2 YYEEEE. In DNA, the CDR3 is TGTGCCAGCAGCGTAGCAACAGGGGTTTTAAGTGAAAAACTGTTTTTT. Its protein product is CASSVATGVLSEKLFF.

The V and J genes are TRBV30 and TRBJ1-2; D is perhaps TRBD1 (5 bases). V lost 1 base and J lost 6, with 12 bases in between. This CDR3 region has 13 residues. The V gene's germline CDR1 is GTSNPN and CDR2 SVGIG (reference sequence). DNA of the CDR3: TGTGCCTGGAGTGACCTCGGACACGATGGCTACACCTTC. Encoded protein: CAWSDLGHDGYTF.

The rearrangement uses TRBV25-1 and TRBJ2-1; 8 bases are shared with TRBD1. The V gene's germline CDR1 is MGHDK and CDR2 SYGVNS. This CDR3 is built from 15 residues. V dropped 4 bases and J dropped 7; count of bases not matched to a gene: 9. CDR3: CASSVGTGVWNEQFF. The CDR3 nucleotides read TGTGCCAGCAGTGTCGGGACAGGAGTGTGGAATGAGCAGTTCTTC.

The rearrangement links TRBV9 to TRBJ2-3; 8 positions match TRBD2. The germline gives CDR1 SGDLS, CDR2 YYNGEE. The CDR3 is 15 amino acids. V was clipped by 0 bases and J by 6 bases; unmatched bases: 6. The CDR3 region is CASSVGASGYDTQYF. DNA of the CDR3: TGTGCCAGCAGCGTAGGGGCTAGCGGGTACGATACGCAGTATTTT.